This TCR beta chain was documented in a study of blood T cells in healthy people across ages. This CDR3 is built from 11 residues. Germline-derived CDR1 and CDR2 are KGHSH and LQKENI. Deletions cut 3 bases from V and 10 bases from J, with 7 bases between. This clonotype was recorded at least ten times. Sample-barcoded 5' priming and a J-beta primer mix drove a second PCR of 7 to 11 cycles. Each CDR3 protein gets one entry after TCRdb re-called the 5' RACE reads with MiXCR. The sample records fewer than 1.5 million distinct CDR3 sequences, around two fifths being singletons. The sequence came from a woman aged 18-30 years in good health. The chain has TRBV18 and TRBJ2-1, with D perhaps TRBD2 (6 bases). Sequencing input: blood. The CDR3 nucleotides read TGTGCCAGCTCACCTGCGGGGGAGCAGTTCTTC. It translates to CASSPAGEQFF.